The 9 T cell receptor beta chains presented below share a single source sample, sequenced in a study of graft-versus-host responses after intestinal transplantation (dated by TCRdb to the early 2020s). The time point tag for this specimen amounts to: cells obtained before transplantation from donor or recipient. The library relied on the immunoSEQ multiplex PCR assay. TCRdb limited this immuneACCESS table to in-frame rearrangements with V and J called. A share of clones is missing; checked studies link under half to unresolved V genes, and the rest is unexplained. This sample has roughly 120,000 clones in its table, and around 95% of those were observed once. The ten largest clones capture around 0.55% of the sample. These receptors lack a known antigen. Sequencing used unstimulated CD8+ T cells sorted from spleen or lymph node cells, obtained before intestinal transplant. Receptor source: a human donor who received an intestinal transplant.

This CDR3 reads CASSQESSGANVLTF. CDR3 bases: TGCGCCAGCAGCCAAGAAAGCTCCGGGGCCAACGTCCTGACTTTC. This chain uses TRBV4-1 with TRBJ2-6; D is unclear. The germline V and J ends were trimmed by 0 bases and 4 bases, with 7 bases remaining between them. This CDR3 is built from 15 residues. CDR1 is MGHRA and CDR2 is YSYEKL in the germline V gene.

This chain joins TRBV27 and TRBJ2-7; D ambiguous. This CDR3 has 14 residues. The ends were cut back, 6 bases at V and 2 bases at J, with 14 bases in the middle. Germline V gene lookup returns CDR1 MNHEY and CDR2 SMNVEV (reference sequence). CDR3 sequence: CASRPYQGPYEQYF. CDR3 in DNA: TGTGCCAGCAGACCCTACCAAGGCCCCTACGAGCAGTACTTC.

This clone was found once. CDR3 sequence (DNA): TGCGCCAGCAGCTTCCGAACAGGGGGCAAGGGAAAACTGTTTTTT. This gives the protein CASSFRTGGKGKLFF. V usage is TRBV5-1 and J usage is TRBJ1-4; 9 bases match TRBD1. With 2 bases clipped from V and 10 bases from J, the junction kept 9 bases outside the gene matches. Germline V lookup: CDR1 SGHRS, CDR2 YFSETQ. CDR3 length equals 15 residues.

V and J are TRBV28 and TRBJ2-7; tentative D call: TRBD2 (6 bases). CDR3 length: 14 amino acids. In germline, CDR1 is MDHEN, CDR2 SYDVKM. With 5 bases removed from V and 2 bases from J, the gap between germline ends came to 13 bases. The CDR3 spells CASSPRLEPYEQYF. The CDR3 DNA reads as TGTGCCAGCAGTCCCCGACTAGAACCCTACGAGCAGTACTTC.

This chain links TRBV28 with TRBJ1-4; D possibly corresponds to TRBD1 (6 bases). The CDR3 spans 17 residues. Trimming took off 6 bases at V and 5 bases at J, with 22 bases between the two ends. The germline gives CDR1 MDHEN, CDR2 SYDVKM. CDR3 in DNA: TGTGCCAGCAGCCTGCCCTTGAGGGACACGACGAATGAAAAACTGTTTTTT. It codes for CASSLPLRDTTNEKLFF. Supplemented by reference TRBV28 and TRBJ1-4, the full variable domain reads DVKVTQSSRYLVKRTGEKVFLECVQDMDHENMFWYRQDPGLGLRLIYFSYDVKMKEKGDIPEGYSVSREKKERFSLILESASTNQTSMYLCASSLPLRDTTNEKLFFGSGTQLSVL.

J is TRBJ2-5 and V is TRBV5-4; D gene unclear. This CDR3 has 14 amino acids. The germline V gene has CDR1 SGHNT and CDR2 YYREEE (reference sequence). Trimming cost V 2 bases and J 5 bases, with 13 bases left between them. The CDR3 sequence: CASSFKHLRETQYF. DNA of the CDR3: TGTGCCAGCAGCTTTAAGCACCTGCGGGAGACCCAGTACTTC.

The chain couples TRBV20-1 to TRBJ2-7, with D unclear. With 2 bases removed from V and 6 bases from J, the gap between germline ends came to 8 bases. The CDR3 runs to 11 residues. Germline V gives CDR1 DFQATT, CDR2 SNEGSKA (reference sequence). As DNA, the CDR3 is TGCAGTGCTAGAAGGGTTGCCGAGCAGTACTTC. Protein product: CSARRVAEQYF.

The V call is TRBV6-6, the J call TRBJ2-3; D gene unclear. Germline V gene data show CDR1 as MNHNY and CDR2 as SVGAGI (reference sequence). CDR3 length: 12 residues. V lost 2 bases and J lost 7, with 7 bases in between. The CDR3 protein is CASSYERNTQYF. CDR3 bases: TGTGCCAGCAGTTACGAGCGAAATACGCAGTATTTT.

The gene calls are TRBV6-5 and TRBJ2-1; perhaps TRBD2 as D (6 bases). Germline CDR1 is MNHEY and CDR2 is SVGAGI. The V and J ends lost 6 bases and 3 bases respectively, with 15 bases between them. The CDR3 loop spans 15 amino acids. CDR3 coding DNA: TGTGCCAGCAGGGAACGGGGGATACTCTACAATGAGCAGTTCTTC. It is translated as CASRERGILYNEQFF.